The rows below give T cell receptor beta chains drawn from one sample of a study of neurological immune-mediated disorders. Each CDR3 protein gets one entry after TCRdb re-called the 5' RACE reads with MiXCR. The table shows roughly 49,000 distinct CDR3 sequences, with roughly 13% occurring only once. The sample comprised PBMCs. These receptor sequences come from a male donor with HTLV-1-associated myelopathy (HAM/TSP). Both conserved end residues are part of each CDR3. The order of the fields is clone size, J gene, D gene, V gene, CDR3 DNA, CDR3 protein. The D gene is left open where the match is weak. Expanded clones are given a class, and other clones once, few, many or no size at all.

clone size: many
J gene: TRBJ2-1
D gene: NA
V gene: TRBV7-6
CDR3 DNA: TGTGCCAGCAGCTTAGCGGGGGGCACCTACAATGAGCAGTTCTTC
CDR3 protein: CASSLAGGTYNEQFF

clone size: many
J gene: TRBJ1-5
D gene: TRBD1
V gene: TRBV5-5
CDR3 DNA: TGTGCCAGCAGCTTGGGCTCACGGGACAGGGTTGTAGGTCAGCCCCAGCATTTT
CDR3 protein: CASSLGSRDRVVGQPQHF

clone size: many
J gene: TRBJ1-1
D gene: NA
V gene: TRBV5-1
CDR3 DNA: TGCGCCAGCAGCTTGTCAGGGGAGGACACTGAAGCTTTCTTT
CDR3 protein: CASSLSGEDTEAFF

clone size: many
J gene: TRBJ2-5
D gene: TRBD2
V gene: TRBV5-1
CDR3 DNA: TGCGCCAGCGGAACCGGGACTAGCTTCCCCCAAGAGACCCAGTACTTC
CDR3 protein: CASGTGTSFPQETQYF

clone size: many
J gene: TRBJ2-1
D gene: NA
V gene: TRBV5-1
CDR3 DNA: TGCGCCAGCAGCGTCGGGACGGCCACCTACAATGAGCAGTTCTTC
CDR3 protein: CASSVGTATYNEQFF

clone size: many
J gene: TRBJ1-5
D gene: TRBD1
V gene: TRBV20-1
CDR3 DNA: TGCAGTGCTTTTGACAGGGTCGGCGTTCAGCCCCAGCATTTT
CDR3 protein: CSAFDRVGVQPQHF

clone size: many
J gene: TRBJ2-1
D gene: NA
V gene: TRBV4-3
CDR3 DNA: TGCGCCAGCAGCCAAGTGAGGACAGTTCAGGGGCAGTTCTTC
CDR3 protein: CASSQVRTVQGQFF

clone size: NA
J gene: TRBJ2-3
D gene: TRBD2
V gene: TRBV27
CDR3 DNA: TGTGCCAGCAGTTCCACCAAACTAGCGGGGGGACAATTCACAGATACGCAGTATTTT
CDR3 protein: CASSSTKLAGGQFTDTQYF

clone size: many
J gene: TRBJ2-7
D gene: TRBD1
V gene: TRBV20-1
CDR3 DNA: TGCAGTGCTCCGGGACAGGGGTTAAGGGACGAGCAGTACTTC
CDR3 protein: CSAPGQGLRDEQYF

clone size: many
J gene: TRBJ1-1
D gene: NA
V gene: TRBV10-3
CDR3 DNA: TGTGCCATCAGTGAGAGGTCTATGAAGAACACTGAAGCTTTCTTT
CDR3 protein: CAISERSMKNTEAFF

clone size: few
J gene: TRBJ2-5
D gene: NA
V gene: TRBV7-6
CDR3 DNA: TGTGCCAGCAGCTTATTTCGGGGAGAGACCCAGTACTTC
CDR3 protein: CASSLFRGETQYF

clone size: many
J gene: TRBJ2-3
D gene: TRBD2
V gene: TRBV5-1
CDR3 DNA: TGCGCCAGCAGCTTGCCAGCGGGGGGGCAAGATACGCAGTATTTT
CDR3 protein: CASSLPAGGQDTQYF

clone size: many
J gene: TRBJ2-1
D gene: NA
V gene: TRBV7-3
CDR3 DNA: TGTGCCAGCAGCTTAGGGGCCACCTACAATGAGCAGTTCTTC
CDR3 protein: CASSLGATYNEQFF

clone size: many
J gene: TRBJ1-1
D gene: NA
V gene: TRBV9
CDR3 DNA: TGTGCCAGCAGCGTATCCATCAGGGAGCGCAAGGACACTGAAGCTTTCTTT
CDR3 protein: CASSVSIRERKDTEAFF

clone size: once
J gene: TRBJ2-7
D gene: NA
V gene: TRBV2
CDR3 DNA: TGTGCCAGCAGTGATAGTTCACGGGATATGAACTACGAGCAGTACTTC
CDR3 protein: CASSDSSRDMNYEQYF

clone size: many
J gene: TRBJ2-6
D gene: NA
V gene: TRBV24-1
CDR3 DNA: TGTGCCACCAGTGCCCCGACAGGCGAATACTCTGGGGCCAACGTCCTGACTTTC
CDR3 protein: CATSAPTGEYSGANVLTF

clone size: many
J gene: TRBJ1-6
D gene: NA
V gene: TRBV20-1
CDR3 DNA: TGCAGTGCTAGAGATCCTACAACGCGAAGCTCACCCCTCCACTTT
CDR3 protein: CSARDPTTRSSPLHF

clone size: many
J gene: TRBJ1-2
D gene: TRBD1
V gene: TRBV2
CDR3 DNA: TGTGCCAGCAGTAGGACAGGAACTAACTATGGCTACACCTTC
CDR3 protein: CASSRTGTNYGYTF

clone size: many
J gene: TRBJ2-1
D gene: NA
V gene: TRBV5-6
CDR3 DNA: TGTGCCAGCAGCTTGTGGCAAGGGAGCTCCTACAATGAGCAGTTCTTC
CDR3 protein: CASSLWQGSSYNEQFF

clone size: NA
J gene: TRBJ2-1
D gene: NA
V gene: TRBV4-2
CDR3 DNA: TGTGCCAGCAGCCAGACCGGGACCGGTCAACCGAATGAGCAGTTCTTC
CDR3 protein: CASSQTGTGQPNEQFF

clone size: many
J gene: TRBJ2-7
D gene: NA
V gene: TRBV7-2
CDR3 DNA: TGTGCCAGCAGCTTAGTGGACATGTCCTACGAGCAGTACTTC
CDR3 protein: CASSLVDMSYEQYF

clone size: many
J gene: TRBJ1-5
D gene: TRBD1
V gene: TRBV20-1
CDR3 DNA: TGCAGTGCCTACAGAACCGGGACAGGTAGCAATCAGCCCCAGCATTTT
CDR3 protein: CSAYRTGTGSNQPQHF

clone size: many
J gene: TRBJ1-6
D gene: TRBD1
V gene: TRBV28
CDR3 DNA: TGTGCCTGCTTACCCCCGGGACAGAGCAATTCACCCCTCCACTTT
CDR3 protein: CACLPPGQSNSPLHF

clone size: many
J gene: TRBJ2-1
D gene: TRBD2
V gene: TRBV5-1
CDR3 DNA: TGCGCCAGCAGCTCCCGCGGGGGAATGGGTGAGCAGTTCTTC
CDR3 protein: CASSSRGGMGEQFF

clone size: many
J gene: TRBJ2-1
D gene: NA
V gene: TRBV20-1
CDR3 DNA: TGCAGTGCTCCTGAGGTCGCGGGGAATGAGCAGTTCTTC
CDR3 protein: CSAPEVAGNEQFF

clone size: many
J gene: TRBJ1-1
D gene: TRBD1
V gene: TRBV7-2
CDR3 DNA: TGTGCCAGCAGCCCGACAGGGGGAAACACTGAAGCTTTCTTT
CDR3 protein: CASSPTGGNTEAFF

clone size: NA
J gene: TRBJ1-1
D gene: TRBD1
V gene: TRBV20-1
CDR3 DNA: TGTATTGCTAGAGATAGTAGGGCAGGGGGGTTCACTGAAGCTTTCTTT
CDR3 protein: CIARDSRAGGFTEAFF

clone size: many
J gene: TRBJ2-5
D gene: TRBD1
V gene: TRBV5-1
CDR3 DNA: TGCGCCAGCAGTACAGGGGTCGGGGAGACCCAGTACTTC
CDR3 protein: CASSTGVGETQYF

clone size: many
J gene: TRBJ2-7
D gene: NA
V gene: TRBV24-1
CDR3 DNA: TGTGCCACCAGTGATGTGGACAGCTCCTCTTCCTACGAGCAGTACTTC
CDR3 protein: CATSDVDSSSSYEQYF

clone size: many
J gene: TRBJ2-7
D gene: TRBD1
V gene: TRBV5-8
CDR3 DNA: TGTGCCAGCAGCGGGGGGACAGGGGGCCAGTCCTACGAGCAGTACTTC
CDR3 protein: CASSGGTGGQSYEQYF

clone size: many
J gene: TRBJ2-3
D gene: TRBD1
V gene: TRBV5-1
CDR3 DNA: TGCGCCAGCAGCGCCGGACAGGGGGGCGGCACAGATACGCAGTATTTT
CDR3 protein: CASSAGQGGGTDTQYF

clone size: many
J gene: TRBJ2-1
D gene: NA
V gene: TRBV5-1
CDR3 DNA: TGCGCCAGCAGCTCGGAGCCTACCTCAGGGTACAATGAGCAGTTCTTC
CDR3 protein: CASSSEPTSGYNEQFF

clone size: NA
J gene: TRBJ2-2
D gene: TRBD1
V gene: TRBV7-7
CDR3 DNA: TGTGCTAGCAGCCCGCGACAGGGGACCAACACCGGGGAGCTGTTTTTT
CDR3 protein: CASSPRQGTNTGELFF

clone size: many
J gene: TRBJ2-3
D gene: NA
V gene: TRBV7-3
CDR3 DNA: TGTGCCAGCAGCTTAACCAGGACGACAGATACGCAGTATTTT
CDR3 protein: CASSLTRTTDTQYF

clone size: many
J gene: TRBJ2-2
D gene: TRBD1
V gene: TRBV4-1
CDR3 DNA: TGCGCCAGCAGCACGTGGACAGGGTTTCACGGGGAGCTGTTTTTT
CDR3 protein: CASSTWTGFHGELFF

clone size: many
J gene: TRBJ1-1
D gene: NA
V gene: TRBV9
CDR3 DNA: TGTGCCAGCAGCGTAATTTCCCTGGGGGCGAACACTGAAGCTTTCTTT
CDR3 protein: CASSVISLGANTEAFF

clone size: many
J gene: TRBJ2-1
D gene: NA
V gene: TRBV5-1
CDR3 DNA: TGCGCCAGCAGCTTGGGTCCGGGGATCACCAGCAATGAGCAGTTCTTC
CDR3 protein: CASSLGPGITSNEQFF

clone size: many
J gene: TRBJ1-5
D gene: NA
V gene: TRBV20-1
CDR3 DNA: TGCAGTGCTAGAGCCAGTGGGGCTTATAGCAATCAGCCCCAGCATTTT
CDR3 protein: CSARASGAYSNQPQHF

clone size: many
J gene: TRBJ1-5
D gene: NA
V gene: TRBV12-3/TRBV12-4
CDR3 DNA: TGTGCCAGCAGTTTACGGGGGTTTTGGCAGCCCCAGCATTTT
CDR3 protein: CASSLRGFWQPQHF

clone size: few
J gene: TRBJ1-6
D gene: NA
V gene: TRBV18
CDR3 DNA: TGTGCCAGCTCACCACGGGCAAAACAAAGCTCCTATAATTCACCCCTCCACTTT
CDR3 protein: CASSPRAKQSSYNSPLHF

clone size: many
J gene: TRBJ1-1
D gene: NA
V gene: TRBV20-1
CDR3 DNA: TGCAGTGCTAGAGAGGGGGCGGCCGGGACTGAAGCTTTCTTT
CDR3 protein: CSAREGAAGTEAFF

clone size: many
J gene: TRBJ2-7
D gene: NA
V gene: TRBV4-1
CDR3 DNA: TGCGCCAGCAGCCAAGAGGGTGTGGAGGGAGCCTACGAGCAGTACTTC
CDR3 protein: CASSQEGVEGAYEQYF